Included here is one TCR beta chain sequence, with context. Its antigen remains unidentified. The junction had 6 bases not matched to a gene; V was cut back by 3 bases and J by 1 base. The CDR3 has 16 residues. A J-beta primer mix and a sample-barcoded 5' primer were used in a second PCR of about 7 to 12 cycles. From the 5' RACE reads, TCRdb called clonotypes with MiXCR, one entry per CDR3 protein. The sample yields over 300,000 distinct CDR3 sequences, about half seen once. The data stem from a study of blood T cells in healthy people across ages. Study results and caveats: Naive CD4+ cells and diversity were both higher in long-lived donors than in aged donors. Naive T cell percentage strongly correlated with TCR beta diversity. One million T cells yielded diversity estimates that were considered underestimates.

This receptor was identified in a man aged 55-75 years in good health. Sequenced material: blood. The J gene is TRBJ1-5, the V gene TRBV12-3 or TRBV12-4; 7 bases fit TRBD1. Here the CDR3 reads CASSFGQVWSNQPQHF. DNA of the CDR3: TGTGCCAGCAGTTTCGGACAGGTATGGAGCAATCAGCCCCAGCATTTT.